Each of the 2 T cell receptor beta chains below was sequenced from the same sample in a study of shared clonotypes between healthy human individuals. Profiled with immunoSEQ multiplex PCR; TCRdb holds only in-frame clones, not every one. Here the sample spans approximately 2.5 million clones, 93% being singletons. The sample consisted of naive CD4+ T cells from PBMCs. Subset reported: CD45RA+ positively selected. The receptors originated from a man aged 18 to 30 in good health. Some clones in this sample may be carry-over from other donors' samples.

The J gene is TRBJ1-1, the V gene TRBV29-1; 7 nucleotides agree with TRBD1. The germline gives CDR1 SQVTM, CDR2 ANQGSEA. V was clipped by 6 bases and J by 4 bases; unmatched bases: 8. The CDR3 spans 13 residues. This CDR3 is CSVRLGGFTEAFF. The CDR3 DNA reads as TGCAGCGTAAGATTAGGGGGCTTCACTGAAGCTTTCTTT.

V is TRBV5-1 and J is TRBJ2-7; 8 bases align to TRBD2. V trimming: 4 bases; J trimming: 0 bases; junction bases outside the gene matches: 9. The germline V gene has CDR1 SGHRS and CDR2 YFSETQ. The CDR3 has 16 residues. The DNA for the CDR3 is TGCGCCAGCAGCCCCGGTTTAGCGGGAATCTCCTACGAGCAGTACTTC. Protein sequence: CASSPGLAGISYEQYF.